The T cell receptor (beta chain) described here comes from a study of blood T cell repertoires in COVID-19. The V end was cut by 2 bases, the J end by 4 bases, with 14 bases between. Germline V gene lookup returns CDR1 SGDLS and CDR2 YYNGEE. The CDR3 loop spans 15 amino acids. Original handling: Estimates of nucleated cell counts were drawn from the amplification of reference gene primers. Sequencing was performed with immunoSEQ multiplex PCR; in TCRdb, only in-frame clones are kept and a portion is missing. D and trimming come from the DNA, and the V and J calls and clone size come from that table. The data show around 80,000 clones, with around 89% seen just once and approximately 0.59% held by the top ten.

What was sequenced was peripheral blood. The sequence was collected from a man between 60 and 70 years old with acute or convalescent COVID-19. The rearrangement uses TRBV9 and TRBJ2-3; the D gene is possibly TRBD1 (7 bases). CDR3 residues: CASSVRDSFPDTQYF. The CDR3 DNA reads TGTGCCAGCAGCGTGCGGGACAGTTTTCCAGATACGCAGTATTTT.